This T cell receptor (beta chain) was recovered during a study of shared clonotypes between healthy human individuals. Sequencing used immunoSEQ multiplex PCR; TCRdb keeps in-frame clones, though not all of them. Among 2 million to 2.5 million clones listed, 90% to 95% were seen once. The CDR3 sequence is 14 residues long. From germline, CDR1 is MNHEY and CDR2 SMNVEV (reference sequence). Trimming shortened V by 5 bases and J by 1 base, and 12 bases separated the two germline ends. The source of this sequence is a man aged 18 to 29 in good health. Some clones in this sample may be carry-over from other donors' samples. The chain carries TRBV27 and TRBJ2-7; maybe TRBD2 (5 bases). The sequenced material came from naive CD4+ T cells from PBMCs. The subset was: CD45RA+ positively selected. The CDR3: CASSLNWESYEQYF. The CDR3 DNA sequence: TGTGCCAGCAGTCTTAACTGGGAGTCCTACGAGCAGTACTTC.